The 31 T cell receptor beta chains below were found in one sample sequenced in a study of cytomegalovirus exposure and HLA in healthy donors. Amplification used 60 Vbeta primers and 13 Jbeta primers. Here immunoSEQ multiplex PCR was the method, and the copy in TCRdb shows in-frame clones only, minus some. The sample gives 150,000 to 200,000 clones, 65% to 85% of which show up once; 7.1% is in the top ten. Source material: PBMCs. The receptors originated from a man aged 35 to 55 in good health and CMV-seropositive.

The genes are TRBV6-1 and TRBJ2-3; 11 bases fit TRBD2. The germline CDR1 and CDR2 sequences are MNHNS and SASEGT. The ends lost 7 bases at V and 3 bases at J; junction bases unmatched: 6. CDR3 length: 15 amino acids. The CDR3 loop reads CASTAGTSGTDTQYF. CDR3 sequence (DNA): TGTGCCAGCACCGCCGGGACTAGCGGAACAGATACGCAGTATTTT.

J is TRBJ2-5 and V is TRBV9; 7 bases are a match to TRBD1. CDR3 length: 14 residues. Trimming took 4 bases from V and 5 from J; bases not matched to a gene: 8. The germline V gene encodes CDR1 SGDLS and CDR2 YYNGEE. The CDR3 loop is CASSPTGKRETQYF. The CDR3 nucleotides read TGTGCCAGCAGCCCGACAGGGAAGAGGGAGACCCAGTACTTC.

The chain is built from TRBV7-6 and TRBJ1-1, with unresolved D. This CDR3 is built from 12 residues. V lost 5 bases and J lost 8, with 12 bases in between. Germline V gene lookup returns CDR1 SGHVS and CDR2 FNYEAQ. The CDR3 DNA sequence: TGTGCCAGCAGCCCCACCGGGAGGGAAGCTTTCTTT. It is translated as CASSPTGREAFF.

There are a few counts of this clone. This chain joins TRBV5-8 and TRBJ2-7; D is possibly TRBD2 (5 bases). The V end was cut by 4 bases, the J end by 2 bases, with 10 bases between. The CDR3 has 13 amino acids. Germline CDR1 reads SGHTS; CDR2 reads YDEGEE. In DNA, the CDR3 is TGTGCCAGCAGCGGACTTGCCCCCTACGAGCAGTACTTC. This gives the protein CASSGLAPYEQYF.

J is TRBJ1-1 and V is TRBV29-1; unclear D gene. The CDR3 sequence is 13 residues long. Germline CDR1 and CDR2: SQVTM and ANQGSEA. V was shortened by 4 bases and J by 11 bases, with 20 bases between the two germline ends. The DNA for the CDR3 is TGCAGCGTTGCGGTGGGAGGGTCGAGGCGGGCTTTCTTT. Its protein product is CSVAVGGSRRAFF.

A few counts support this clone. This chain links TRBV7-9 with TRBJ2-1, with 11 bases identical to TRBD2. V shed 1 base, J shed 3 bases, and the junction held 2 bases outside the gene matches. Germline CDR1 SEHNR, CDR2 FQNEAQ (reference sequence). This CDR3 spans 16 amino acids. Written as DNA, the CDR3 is TGTGCCAGCAGCTTAGTAGCGGGGGGGGGCTACAATGAGCAGTTCTTC. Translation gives CASSLVAGGGYNEQFF.

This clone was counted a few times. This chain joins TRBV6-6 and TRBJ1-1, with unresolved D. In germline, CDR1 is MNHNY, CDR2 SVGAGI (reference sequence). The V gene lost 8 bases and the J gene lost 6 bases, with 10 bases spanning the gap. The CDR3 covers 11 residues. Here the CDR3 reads CASRWAAEAFF. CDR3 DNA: TGTGCCAGCCGATGGGCTGCTGAAGCTTTCTTT.

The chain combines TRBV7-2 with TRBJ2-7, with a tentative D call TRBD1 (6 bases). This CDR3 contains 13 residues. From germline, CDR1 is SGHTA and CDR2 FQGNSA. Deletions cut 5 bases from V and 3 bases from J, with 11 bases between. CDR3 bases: TGTGCCAGCAGCCCGGACAGACGCTACGAGCAGTACTTC. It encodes CASSPDRRYEQYF.

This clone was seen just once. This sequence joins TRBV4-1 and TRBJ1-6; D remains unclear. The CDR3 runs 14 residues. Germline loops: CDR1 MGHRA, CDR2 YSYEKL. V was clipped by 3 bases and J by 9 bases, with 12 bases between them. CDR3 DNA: TGCGCCAGCAGCCATCTCTTACCGGGTTCACCCCTCCACTTT. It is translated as CASSHLLPGSPLHF.

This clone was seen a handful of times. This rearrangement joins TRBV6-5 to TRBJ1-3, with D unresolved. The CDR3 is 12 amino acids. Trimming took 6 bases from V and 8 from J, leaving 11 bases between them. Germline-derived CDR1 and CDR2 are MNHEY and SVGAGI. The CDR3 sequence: CASSDLRDTIYF. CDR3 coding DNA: TGTGCCAGCAGCGACCTCCGGGACACCATATATTTT.

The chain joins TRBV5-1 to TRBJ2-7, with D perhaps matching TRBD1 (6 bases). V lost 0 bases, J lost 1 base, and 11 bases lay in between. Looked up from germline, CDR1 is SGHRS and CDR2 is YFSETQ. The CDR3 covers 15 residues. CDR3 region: CASSLVGTPSYEQYF. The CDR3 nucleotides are TGCGCCAGCAGCTTGGTAGGGACACCGTCCTACGAGCAGTACTTC.

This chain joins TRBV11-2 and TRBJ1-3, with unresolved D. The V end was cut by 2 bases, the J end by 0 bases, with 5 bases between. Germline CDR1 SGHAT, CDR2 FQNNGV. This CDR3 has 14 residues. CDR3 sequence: CASSLLSSGNTIYF. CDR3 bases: TGTGCCAGCAGCTTATTGAGCTCTGGAAACACCATATATTTT. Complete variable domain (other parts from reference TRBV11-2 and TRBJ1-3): EAGVAQSPRYKIIEKRQSVAFWCNPISGHATLYWYQQILGQGPKLLIQFQNNGVVDDSQLPKDRFSAERLKGVDSTLKIQPAKLEDSAVYLCASSLLSSGNTIYFGEGSWLTVV.

CDR3 sequence reads: CASSMVGSSGNTIYF. In DNA form, the CDR3 reads TGTGCCAGCAGCATGGTAGGGAGCTCTGGAAACACCATATATTTT. The chain employs TRBV5-6 and TRBJ1-3; D not resolved. Trimming shortened V by 4 bases and J by 0 bases, and 11 bases separated the two germline ends. The CDR3 runs to 15 residues. Germline V gives CDR1 SGHDT, CDR2 YYEEEE. The full variable domain, completed using reference TRBV5-6 and TRBJ1-3, is DAGVTQSPTHLIKTRGQQVTLRCSPKSGHDTVSWYQQALGQGPQFIFQYYEEEERQRGNFPDRFSGHQFPNYSSELNVNALLLGDSALYLCASSMVGSSGNTIYFGEGSWLTVV.

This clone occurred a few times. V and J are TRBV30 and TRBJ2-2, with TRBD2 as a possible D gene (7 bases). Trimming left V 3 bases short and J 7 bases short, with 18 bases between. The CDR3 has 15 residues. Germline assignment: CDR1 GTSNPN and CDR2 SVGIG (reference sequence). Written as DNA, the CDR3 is TGTGCCTGGAGGCCGGGACACGGGAGGAACGGGGAGCTGTTTTTT. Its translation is CAWRPGHGRNGELFF.

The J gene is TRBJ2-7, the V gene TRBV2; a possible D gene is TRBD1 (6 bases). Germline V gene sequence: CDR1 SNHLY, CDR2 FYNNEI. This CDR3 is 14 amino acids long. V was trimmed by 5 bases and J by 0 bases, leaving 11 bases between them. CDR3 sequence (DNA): TGTGCCAGCAGTTACAGGGCGAGCTCCTACGAGCAGTACTTC. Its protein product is CASSYRASSYEQYF. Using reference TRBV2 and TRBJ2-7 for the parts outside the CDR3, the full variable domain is EPEVTQTPSHQVTQMGQEVILRCVPISNHLYFYWYRQILGQKVEFLVSFYNNEISEKSEIFDDQFSVERPDGSNFTLKIRSTKLEDSAMYFCASSYRASSYEQYFGPGTRLTVT.

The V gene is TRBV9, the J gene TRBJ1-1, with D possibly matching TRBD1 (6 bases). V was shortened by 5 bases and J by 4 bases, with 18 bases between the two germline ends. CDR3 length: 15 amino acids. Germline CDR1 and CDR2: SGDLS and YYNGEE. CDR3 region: CASRAGRGRSTEAFF. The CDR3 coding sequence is TGTGCCAGCAGGGCAGGGAGGGGGAGGAGCACTGAAGCTTTCTTT.

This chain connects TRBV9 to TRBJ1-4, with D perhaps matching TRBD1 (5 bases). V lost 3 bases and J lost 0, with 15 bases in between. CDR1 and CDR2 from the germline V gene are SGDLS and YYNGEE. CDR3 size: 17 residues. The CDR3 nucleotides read TGTGCCAGCAGCGCCTCAGCCCGGGGGGCAACTAATGAAAAACTGTTTTTT. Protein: CASSASARGATNEKLFF.

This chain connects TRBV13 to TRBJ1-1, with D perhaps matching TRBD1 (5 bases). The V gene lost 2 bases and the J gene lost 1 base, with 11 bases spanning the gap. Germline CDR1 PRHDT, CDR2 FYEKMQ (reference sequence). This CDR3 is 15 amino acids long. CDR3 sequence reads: CASSLRGKGNTEAFF. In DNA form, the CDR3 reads TGTGCCAGCAGCTTACGGGGGAAAGGGAACACTGAAGCTTTCTTT.

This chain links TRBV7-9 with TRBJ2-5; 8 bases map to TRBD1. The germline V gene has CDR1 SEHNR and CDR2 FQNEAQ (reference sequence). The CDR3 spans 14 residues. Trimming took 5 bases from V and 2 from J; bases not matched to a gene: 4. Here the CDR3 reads CASSQGTGQETQYF. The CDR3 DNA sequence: TGTGCCAGCAGCCAGGGGACAGGTCAAGAGACCCAGTACTTC. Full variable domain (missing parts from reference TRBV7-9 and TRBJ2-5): DTGVSQNPRHKITKRGQNVTFRCDPISEHNRLYWYRQTLGQGPEFLTYFQNEAQLEKSRLLSDRFSAERPKGSFSTLEIQRTEQGDSAMYLCASSQGTGQETQYFGPGTRLLVL.

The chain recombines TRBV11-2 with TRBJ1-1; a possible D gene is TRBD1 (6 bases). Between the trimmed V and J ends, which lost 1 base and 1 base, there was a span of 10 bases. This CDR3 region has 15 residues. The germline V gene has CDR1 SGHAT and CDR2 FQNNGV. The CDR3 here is CASSLGQGRNTEAFF. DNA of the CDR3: TGTGCCAGCAGCTTAGGGCAGGGGAGGAACACTGAAGCTTTCTTT. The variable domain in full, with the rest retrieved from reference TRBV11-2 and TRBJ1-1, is EAGVAQSPRYKIIEKRQSVAFWCNPISGHATLYWYQQILGQGPKLLIQFQNNGVVDDSQLPKDRFSAERLKGVDSTLKIQPAKLEDSAVYLCASSLGQGRNTEAFFGQGTRLTVV.

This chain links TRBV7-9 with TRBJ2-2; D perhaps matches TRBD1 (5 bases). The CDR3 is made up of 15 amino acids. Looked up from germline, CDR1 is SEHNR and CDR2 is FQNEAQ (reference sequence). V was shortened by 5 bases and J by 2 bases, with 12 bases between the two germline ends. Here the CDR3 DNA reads TGTGCCAGCAGCCCTCCAGGGCCAAACACCGGGGAGCTGTTTTTT. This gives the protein CASSPPGPNTGELFF.

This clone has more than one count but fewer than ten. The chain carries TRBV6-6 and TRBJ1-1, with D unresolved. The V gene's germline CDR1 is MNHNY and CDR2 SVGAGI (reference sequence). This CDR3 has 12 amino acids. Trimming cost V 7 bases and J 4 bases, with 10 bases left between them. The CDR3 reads CASTGLGTEAFF. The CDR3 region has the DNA TGTGCCAGCACCGGACTCGGCACTGAAGCTTTCTTT.

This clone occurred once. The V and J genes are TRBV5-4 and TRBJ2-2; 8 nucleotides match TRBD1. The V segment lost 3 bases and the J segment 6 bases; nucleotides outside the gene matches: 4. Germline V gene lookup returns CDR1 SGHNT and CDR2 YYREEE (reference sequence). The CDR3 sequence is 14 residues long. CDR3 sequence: CASSSDREAGELFF. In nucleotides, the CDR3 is TGTGCCAGCAGCTCGGACAGGGAGGCCGGGGAGCTGTTTTTT.

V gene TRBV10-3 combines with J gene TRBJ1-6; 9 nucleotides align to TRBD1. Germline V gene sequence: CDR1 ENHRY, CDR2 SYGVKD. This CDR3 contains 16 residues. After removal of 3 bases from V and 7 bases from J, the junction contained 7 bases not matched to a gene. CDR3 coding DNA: TGTGCCATCAGTGACAGGGACAGGGAAGCCAATTCACCCCTCCACTTT. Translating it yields CAISDRDREANSPLHF.

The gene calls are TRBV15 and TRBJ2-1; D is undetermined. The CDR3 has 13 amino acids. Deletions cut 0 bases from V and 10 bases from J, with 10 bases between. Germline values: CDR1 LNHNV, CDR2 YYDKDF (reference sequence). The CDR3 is CATSRDPNREQFF. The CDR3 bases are TGTGCCACCAGCAGAGACCCCAACCGGGAGCAGTTCTTC. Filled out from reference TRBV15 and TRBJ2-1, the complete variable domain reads DAMVIQNPRYQVTQFGKPVTLSCSQTLNHNVMYWYQQKSSQAPKLLFHYYDKDFNNEADTPDNFQSRRPNTSFCFLDIRSPGLGDTAMYLCATSRDPNREQFFGPGTRLTVL.

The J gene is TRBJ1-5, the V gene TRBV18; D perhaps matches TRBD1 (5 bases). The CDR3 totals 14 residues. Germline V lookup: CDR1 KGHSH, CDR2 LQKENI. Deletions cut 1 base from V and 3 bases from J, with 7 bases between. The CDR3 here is CASSPQGFNQPQHF. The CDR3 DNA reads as TGTGCCAGCTCACCACAGGGGTTCAATCAGCCCCAGCATTTT.

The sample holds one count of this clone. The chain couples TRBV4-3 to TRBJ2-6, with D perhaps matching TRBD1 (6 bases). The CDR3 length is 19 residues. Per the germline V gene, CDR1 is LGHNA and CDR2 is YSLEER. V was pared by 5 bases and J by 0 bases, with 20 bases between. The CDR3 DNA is TGCGCCAGCAGCTACCTCCGAGGGACACTGAACTCTGGGGCCAACGTCCTGACTTTC. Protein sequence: CASSYLRGTLNSGANVLTF.

As DNA, the CDR3 is TGTGCCAGCAGCTCCCGGGACAGGGGGGGTTCACCCCTCCACTTT. Protein product: CASSSRDRGGSPLHF. The chain employs TRBV7-9 and TRBJ1-6; 11 bases line up with TRBD1. The CDR3 totals 15 residues. Germline V lookup: CDR1 SEHNR, CDR2 FQNEAQ (reference sequence). V was clipped by 4 bases and J by 9 bases; unmatched bases: 5.

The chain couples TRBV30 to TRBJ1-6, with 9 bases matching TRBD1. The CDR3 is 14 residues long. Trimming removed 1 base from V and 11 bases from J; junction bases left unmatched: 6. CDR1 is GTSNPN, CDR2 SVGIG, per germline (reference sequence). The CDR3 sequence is CAWSAPGQGAPLHF. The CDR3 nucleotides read TGTGCCTGGAGTGCCCCGGGACAGGGCGCACCCCTCCACTTT.

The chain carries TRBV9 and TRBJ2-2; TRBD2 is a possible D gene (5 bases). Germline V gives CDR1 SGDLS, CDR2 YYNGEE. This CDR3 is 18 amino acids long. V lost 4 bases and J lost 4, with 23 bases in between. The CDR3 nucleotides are TGTGCCAGCAGCCACCAGACGCGGGCCTCCCGGGGCACCGGGGAGCTGTTTTTT. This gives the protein CASSHQTRASRGTGELFF.

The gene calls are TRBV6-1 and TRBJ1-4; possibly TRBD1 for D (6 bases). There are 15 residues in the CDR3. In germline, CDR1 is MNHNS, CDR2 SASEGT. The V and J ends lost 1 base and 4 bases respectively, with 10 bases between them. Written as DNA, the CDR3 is TGTGCCAGCAGTGAAGGGGAGGGGGGTAATGAAAAACTGTTTTTT. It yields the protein CASSEGEGGNEKLFF.